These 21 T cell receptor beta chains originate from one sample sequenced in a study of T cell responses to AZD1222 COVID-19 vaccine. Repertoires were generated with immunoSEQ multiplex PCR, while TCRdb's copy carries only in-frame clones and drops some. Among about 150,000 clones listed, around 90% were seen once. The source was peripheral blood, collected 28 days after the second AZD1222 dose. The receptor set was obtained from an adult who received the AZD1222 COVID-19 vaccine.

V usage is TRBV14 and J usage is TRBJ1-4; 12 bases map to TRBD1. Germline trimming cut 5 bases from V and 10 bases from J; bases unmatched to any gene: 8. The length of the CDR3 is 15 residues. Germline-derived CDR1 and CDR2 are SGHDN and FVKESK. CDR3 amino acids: CASSGTGGHLGKLFF. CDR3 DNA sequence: TGTGCCAGCAGCGGGACAGGGGGCCATTTAGGAAAACTGTTTTTT.

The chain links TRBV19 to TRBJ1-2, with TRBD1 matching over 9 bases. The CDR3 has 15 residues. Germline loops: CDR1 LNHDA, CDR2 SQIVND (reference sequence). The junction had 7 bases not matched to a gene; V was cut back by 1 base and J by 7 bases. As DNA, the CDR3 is TGTGCCAGTAGTATAGGCGGACAGGGGATTTCTGGCTACACCTTC. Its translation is CASSIGGQGISGYTF. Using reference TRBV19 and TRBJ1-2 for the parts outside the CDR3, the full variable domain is DGGITQSPKYLFRKEGQNVTLSCEQNLNHDAMYWYRQDPGQGLRLIYYSQIVNDFQKGDIAEGYSVSREKKESFPLTVTSAQKNPTAFYLCASSIGGQGISGYTFGSGTRLTVV.

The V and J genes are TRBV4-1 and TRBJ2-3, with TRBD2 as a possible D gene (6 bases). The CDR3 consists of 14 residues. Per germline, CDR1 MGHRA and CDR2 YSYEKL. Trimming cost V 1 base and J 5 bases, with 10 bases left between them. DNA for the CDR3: TGCGCCAGCAGCCAAGCGGGAGCGGTAGATACGCAGTATTTT. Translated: CASSQAGAVDTQYF.

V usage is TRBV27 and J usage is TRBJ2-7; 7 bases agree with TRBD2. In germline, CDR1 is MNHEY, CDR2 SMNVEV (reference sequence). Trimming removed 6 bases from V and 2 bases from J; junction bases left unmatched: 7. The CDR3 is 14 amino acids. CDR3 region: CASRPTSVAYEQYF. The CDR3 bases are TGTGCCAGCAGGCCCACTAGCGTCGCCTACGAGCAGTACTTC.

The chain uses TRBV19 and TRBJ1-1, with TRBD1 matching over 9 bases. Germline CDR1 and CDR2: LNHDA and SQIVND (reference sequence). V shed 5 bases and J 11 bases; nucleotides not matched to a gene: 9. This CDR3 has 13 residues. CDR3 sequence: CASSAETGGAAFF. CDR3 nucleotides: TGTGCCAGTAGTGCCGAAACAGGGGGCGCGGCTTTCTTT.

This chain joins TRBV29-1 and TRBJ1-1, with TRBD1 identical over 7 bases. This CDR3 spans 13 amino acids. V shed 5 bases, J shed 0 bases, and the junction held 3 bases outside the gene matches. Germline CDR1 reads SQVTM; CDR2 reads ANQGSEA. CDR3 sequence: CSVTGQMNTEAFF. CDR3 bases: TGCAGCGTTACGGGACAGATGAACACTGAAGCTTTCTTT.

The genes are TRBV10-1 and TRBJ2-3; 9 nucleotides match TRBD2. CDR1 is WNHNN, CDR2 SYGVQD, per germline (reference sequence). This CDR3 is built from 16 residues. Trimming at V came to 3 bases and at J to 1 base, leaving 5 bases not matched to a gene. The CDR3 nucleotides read TGCGCCAGCAGTGATCTAGCGGGACCAGGCACAGATACGCAGTATTTT. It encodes CASSDLAGPGTDTQYF.

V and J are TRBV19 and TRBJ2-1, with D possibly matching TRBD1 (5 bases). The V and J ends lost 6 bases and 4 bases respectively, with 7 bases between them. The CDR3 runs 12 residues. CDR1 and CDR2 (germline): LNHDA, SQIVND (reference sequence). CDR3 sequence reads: CASRDNYNEQFF. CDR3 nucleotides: TGTGCCAGTAGGGACAATTACAATGAGCAGTTCTTC.

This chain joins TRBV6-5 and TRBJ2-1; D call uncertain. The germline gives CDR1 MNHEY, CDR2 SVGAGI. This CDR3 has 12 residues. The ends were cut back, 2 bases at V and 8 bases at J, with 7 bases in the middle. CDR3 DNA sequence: TGTGCCAGCAGTTACGACCGGCATGAGCAGTTCTTC. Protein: CASSYDRHEQFF.

CDR3 residues: CSATGAGYTF. The CDR3 DNA is TGCAGTGCGACAGGGGCTGGCTACACCTTC. V gene TRBV20-1 combines with J gene TRBJ1-2; 8 bases agree with TRBD1. Germline-derived CDR1 and CDR2 are DFQATT and SNEGSKA (reference sequence). Losses at the gene ends were 6 bases for V and 7 bases for J; bases not matched to a gene: 1. CDR3 length: 10 residues.

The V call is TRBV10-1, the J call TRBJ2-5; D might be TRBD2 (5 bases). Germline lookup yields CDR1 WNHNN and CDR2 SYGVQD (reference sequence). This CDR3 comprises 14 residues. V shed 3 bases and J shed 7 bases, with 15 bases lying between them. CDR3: CASSELSTTGTQYF. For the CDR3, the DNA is TGCGCCAGCAGTGAATTGTCGACTACCGGGACCCAGTACTTC.

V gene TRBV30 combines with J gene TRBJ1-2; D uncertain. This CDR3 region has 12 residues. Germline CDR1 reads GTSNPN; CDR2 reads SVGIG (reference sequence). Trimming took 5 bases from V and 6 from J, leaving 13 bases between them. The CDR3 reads CAWEGLLDGYTF. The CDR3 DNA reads TGTGCCTGGGAAGGGTTGTTGGATGGCTACACCTTC.

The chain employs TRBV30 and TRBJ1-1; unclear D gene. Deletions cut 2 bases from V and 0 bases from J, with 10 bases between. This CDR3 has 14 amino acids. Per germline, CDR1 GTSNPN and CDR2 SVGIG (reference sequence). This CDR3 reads CAWSPPQVNTEAFF. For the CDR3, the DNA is TGTGCCTGGAGTCCTCCCCAGGTGAACACTGAAGCTTTCTTT.

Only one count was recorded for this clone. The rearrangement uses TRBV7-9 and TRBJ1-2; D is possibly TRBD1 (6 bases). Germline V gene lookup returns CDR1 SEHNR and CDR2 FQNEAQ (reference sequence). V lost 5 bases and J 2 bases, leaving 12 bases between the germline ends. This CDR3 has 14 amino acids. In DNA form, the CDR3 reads TGTGCCAGCAGCCCTTTTGACAGGAACTATGGCTACACCTTC. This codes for CASSPFDRNYGYTF.

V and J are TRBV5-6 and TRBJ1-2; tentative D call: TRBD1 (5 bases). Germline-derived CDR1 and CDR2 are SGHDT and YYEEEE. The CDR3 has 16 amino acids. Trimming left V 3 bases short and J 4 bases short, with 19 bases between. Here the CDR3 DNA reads TGTGCCAGCAGCTCTGGGGCGGGCAGCAGAAGCTATGGCTACACCTTC. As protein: CASSSGAGSRSYGYTF.

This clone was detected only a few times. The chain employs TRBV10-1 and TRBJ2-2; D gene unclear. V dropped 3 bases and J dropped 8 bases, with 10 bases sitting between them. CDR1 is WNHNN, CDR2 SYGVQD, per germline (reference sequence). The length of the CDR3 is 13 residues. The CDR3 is CASSEVPGGELFF. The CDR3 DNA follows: TGCGCCAGCAGTGAAGTCCCCGGGGGGGAGCTGTTTTTT.

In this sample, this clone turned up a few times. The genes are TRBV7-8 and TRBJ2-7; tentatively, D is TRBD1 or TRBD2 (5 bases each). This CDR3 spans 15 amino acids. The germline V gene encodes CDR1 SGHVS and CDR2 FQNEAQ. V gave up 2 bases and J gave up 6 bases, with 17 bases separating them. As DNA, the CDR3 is TGTGCCAGCAGCTTACTTGTGGGACCCGGAGGCGAGCAGTACTTC. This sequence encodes CASSLLVGPGGEQYF.

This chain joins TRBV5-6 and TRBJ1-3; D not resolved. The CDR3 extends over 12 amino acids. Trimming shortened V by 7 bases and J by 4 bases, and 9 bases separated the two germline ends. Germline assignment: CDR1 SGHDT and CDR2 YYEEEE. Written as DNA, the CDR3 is TGTGCCAGCCATGAAGGAGGAAACACCATATATTTT. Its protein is CASHEGGNTIYF. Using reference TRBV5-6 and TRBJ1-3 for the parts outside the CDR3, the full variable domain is DAGVTQSPTHLIKTRGQQVTLRCSPKSGHDTVSWYQQALGQGPQFIFQYYEEEERQRGNFPDRFSGHQFPNYSSELNVNALLLGDSALYLCASHEGGNTIYFGEGSWLTVV.

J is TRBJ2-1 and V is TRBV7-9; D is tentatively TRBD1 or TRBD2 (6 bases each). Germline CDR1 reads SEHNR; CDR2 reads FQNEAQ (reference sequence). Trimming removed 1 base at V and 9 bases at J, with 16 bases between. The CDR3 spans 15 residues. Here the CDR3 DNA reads TGTGCCAGCAGCTTAGAGGGGGGTCTCGCGAGTGAGCAGTTCTTC. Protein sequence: CASSLEGGLASEQFF. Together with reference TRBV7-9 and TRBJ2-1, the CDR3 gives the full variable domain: DTGVSQNPRHKITKRGQNVTFRCDPISEHNRLYWYRQTLGQGPEFLTYFQNEAQLEKSRLLSDRFSAERPKGSFSTLEIQRTEQGDSAMYLCASSLEGGLASEQFFGPGTRLTVL.

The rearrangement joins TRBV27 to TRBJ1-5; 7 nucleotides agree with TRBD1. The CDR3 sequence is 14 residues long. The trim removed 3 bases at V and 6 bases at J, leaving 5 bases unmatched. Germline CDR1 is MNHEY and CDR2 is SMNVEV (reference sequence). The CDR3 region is CASSFTRGGQPQHF. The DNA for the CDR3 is TGTGCCAGCAGTTTTACCAGGGGGGGTCAGCCCCAGCATTTT.

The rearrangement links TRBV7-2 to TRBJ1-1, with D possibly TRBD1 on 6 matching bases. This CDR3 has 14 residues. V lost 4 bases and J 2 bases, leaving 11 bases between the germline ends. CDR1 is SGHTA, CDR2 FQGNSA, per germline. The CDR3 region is CASSWGTTNTEAFF. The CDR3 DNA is TGTGCCAGCAGCTGGGGGACAACTAACACTGAAGCTTTCTTT.